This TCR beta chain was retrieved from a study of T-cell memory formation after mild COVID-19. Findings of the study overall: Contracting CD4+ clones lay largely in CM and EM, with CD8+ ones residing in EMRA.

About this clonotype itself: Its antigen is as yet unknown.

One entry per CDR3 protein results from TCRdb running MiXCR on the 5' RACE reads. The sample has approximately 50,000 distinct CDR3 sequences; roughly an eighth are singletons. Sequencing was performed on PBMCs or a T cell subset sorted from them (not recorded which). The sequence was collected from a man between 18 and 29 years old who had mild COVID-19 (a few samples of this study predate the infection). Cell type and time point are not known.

The CDR3 DNA follows: TGTGCCGGGCAGGACAGGACGGGAGGCTACACCTTC. Protein sequence: CAGQDRTGGYTF. This chain joins TRBV3-1 and TRBJ1-2, with 7 bases fitting TRBD1. This CDR3 has 12 amino acids. Germline loops: CDR1 LGHDT, CDR2 YNNKEL (reference sequence). The V gene end was trimmed by 11 bases and the J gene end by 8 bases; junction bases not matched to a gene: 11.